This record looks at one T cell receptor (beta chain) sequence and its context. This sample is part of a study of blood T cell repertoires in COVID-19. V was pared by 3 bases and J by 1 base, with 10 bases between. The CDR3 runs 15 residues. Per germline, CDR1 SGHVS and CDR2 FQNEAQ. Generated by immunoSEQ multiplex PCR, the TCRdb table keeps only in-frame clones and is missing some. The table records roughly 250,000 clones, about 90% of them present only once. The receptor comes from a middle-aged woman with acute COVID-19. The J gene is TRBJ1-3, the V gene TRBV7-8; no clear D. What was sequenced was PBMCs or T cells enriched from blood (not recorded which). The CDR3 reads CASSLVWESGNTIYF. The CDR3 bases are TGTGCCAGCAGCTTGGTTTGGGAGTCTGGAAACACCATATATTTT.